Presented here are 25 T cell receptor beta chains from one specimen sequenced in a study of blood T cells in healthy people across ages. A second PCR of roughly 7 to 11 cycles used a sample-barcoded 5' primer and a J-beta primer mix. TCRdb re-called the 5' RACE reads with MiXCR, one entry per CDR3 protein. The table includes about 970,000 distinct CDR3 sequences, just over 50% detected once. Sequenced input: blood. The receptor set was obtained from a woman aged 55-70 years in good health.

The chain has TRBV6-5 and TRBJ2-5, with a tentative D call TRBD1 (6 bases). The J call could be wrong; TRBJ2-7 is a better fit for the DNA end. CDR3 length equals 17 residues. CDR1 and CDR2 from the germline V gene are MNHEY and SVGAGI. The CDR3 DNA reads as TGTGCCAGCAGTTACTCGGCATTCCAGGGGACCCGCTACGAGCAGTACTTC. As protein: CASSYSAFQGTRYEQYF.

This rearrangement joins TRBV7-9 to TRBJ2-3, with TRBD2 matching 12 bases. V was clipped by 1 base and J by 7 bases; unmatched bases: 9. CDR1 is SEHNR, CDR2 FQNEAQ, per germline (reference sequence). This CDR3 has 17 residues. This chain's CDR3 is CASSLVGGTSGFYTQYF. CDR3 nucleotide sequence: TGTGCCAGCAGCTTAGTCGGCGGGACTAGCGGGTTCTATACGCAGTATTTT.

The rearrangement uses TRBV6-2 or TRBV6-3 and TRBJ2-3; D ambiguous. The V end lost 3 bases, the J end lost 1 base, and 17 bases lay between the germline ends. This CDR3 region has 17 residues. From germline, CDR1 is MNHEY and CDR2 SVGEGT. CDR3 DNA: TGTGCCAGCAGTTATGTTGTTGGTACAGTTGGCACAGATACGCAGTATTTT. Amino acids: CASSYVVGTVGTDTQYF.

The V call is TRBV18, the J call TRBJ2-7; 9 nucleotides agree with TRBD1. Germline V CDR1 and CDR2: KGHSH, LQKENI. This CDR3 has 15 residues. Trimming removed 6 bases from V and 2 bases from J; junction bases left unmatched: 8. In DNA form, the CDR3 reads TGTGCCAGCTCGGCGGGGACAGGGTACCCCTACGAGCAGTACTTC. The encoded protein is CASSAGTGYPYEQYF.

This clonotype was counted a single time. J is TRBJ1-6 and V is TRBV12-3 or TRBV12-4; D ambiguous. V lost 2 bases, J lost 10 bases, and 15 bases lay in between. The CDR3 runs to 15 residues. For the CDR3, the DNA is TGTGCCAGCAGTTTACGACTTAAATCGGGGTCACCCCTCCACTTT. Translating gives CASSLRLKSGSPLHF.

The V and J genes are TRBV20-1 and TRBJ2-7; D call uncertain. This CDR3 comprises 13 residues. Trimming left V 3 bases short and J 6 bases short, with 15 bases between. In germline, CDR1 is DFQATT, CDR2 SNEGSKA (reference sequence). The CDR3 region has the DNA TGCAGTGCTAGGAGTCTAGTGGATCTCGAGCAGTACTTC. Protein: CSARSLVDLEQYF.

The CDR3 is CASRRNRGPYEQYF. CDR3 in DNA: TGTGCCAGCAGACGCAACAGGGGGCCCTACGAGCAGTACTTC. V and J are TRBV13 and TRBJ2-7; 9 bases are a match to TRBD1. The CDR3 has 14 residues. V was clipped by 6 bases and J by 2 bases; unmatched bases: 5. The V gene's germline CDR1 is PRHDT and CDR2 FYEKMQ (reference sequence).

The rearrangement joins TRBV29-1 to TRBJ2-2; D is unclear. Germline V lookup: CDR1 SQVTM, CDR2 ANQGSEA. This CDR3 spans 13 amino acids. V lost 4 bases and J 3 bases, leaving 9 bases between the germline ends. CDR3 amino acids: CSVGHPDTGELFF. In DNA form, the CDR3 reads TGCAGCGTTGGACACCCGGACACCGGGGAGCTGTTTTTT.

This chain connects TRBV4-3 to TRBJ2-1; 12 bases match TRBD2. Germline CDR1 and CDR2: LGHNA and YSLEER. V trimming: 3 bases; J trimming: 6 bases; junction bases outside the gene matches: 9. This CDR3 is 17 amino acids long. The CDR3 DNA reads as TGCGCCAGCAGCCAGTCAATACTAGCGGGAGGATCCAATGAGCAGTTCTTC. Protein: CASSQSILAGGSNEQFF.

V and J are TRBV7-2 and TRBJ2-2; 10 bases line up with TRBD1. This CDR3 spans 16 amino acids. Germline CDR1 SGHTA, CDR2 FQGNSA. After removal of 7 bases from V and 5 bases from J, the junction contained 10 bases not matched to a gene. The DNA of the CDR3 is TGTGCCAGCACCCAAATGGGACAGGGGAGGACCGGGGAGCTGTTTTTT. It specifies CASTQMGQGRTGELFF.

V is TRBV18 and J is TRBJ2-5; D is unclear. Germline CDR1 and CDR2: KGHSH and LQKENI. Trimming cost V 3 bases and J 2 bases, with 10 bases left between them. The CDR3 loop spans 14 amino acids. The DNA for the CDR3 is TGTGCCAGCTCACCCGTTTCAGAGCAAGAGACCCAGTACTTC. It codes for CASSPVSEQETQYF. Using reference TRBV18 and TRBJ2-5 for the parts outside the CDR3, the full variable domain is NAGVMQNPRHLVRRRGQEARLRCSPMKGHSHVYWYRQLPEEGLKFMVYLQKENIIDESGMPKERFSAEFPKEGPSILRIQQVVRGDSAAYFCASSPVSEQETQYFGPGTRLLVL.

This chain uses TRBV20-1 with TRBJ2-1; no firm D call. Germline values: CDR1 DFQATT, CDR2 SNEGSKA (reference sequence). The V end lost 5 bases, the J end lost 0 bases, and 11 bases lay between the germline ends. This CDR3 comprises 14 residues. CDR3 in DNA: TGCAGTGCTCAAGACAAGATCTCCTACAATGAGCAGTTCTTC. Translating gives CSAQDKISYNEQFF.

This clonotype appeared many times. In nucleotides, the CDR3 is TGCAGCGTGCCCCGCGGATACCTGACAGATACGCAGTATTTT. This gives the protein CSVPRGYLTDTQYF. J is TRBJ2-3 and V is TRBV29-1; the D is unclear. Trimming removed 6 bases from V and 3 bases from J, with 16 bases in between. Per germline, CDR1 SQVTM and CDR2 ANQGSEA. The length of the CDR3 is 14 residues.

J is TRBJ1-5 and V is TRBV20-1; D unresolved. The V end was cut by 2 bases, the J end by 0 bases, with 17 bases between. Germline V gene data show CDR1 as DFQATT and CDR2 as SNEGSKA (reference sequence). This CDR3 is built from 17 residues. Here the CDR3 reads CSARMSPATSSNQPQHF. The CDR3 DNA follows: TGCAGTGCTAGAATGTCACCGGCAACGTCTAGCAATCAGCCCCAGCATTTT.

This chain links TRBV11-1 with TRBJ2-7; 10 nucleotides line up with TRBD1. This CDR3 is built from 15 residues. The V gene end was trimmed by 4 bases and the J gene end by 7 bases; junction bases not matched to a gene: 10. CDR1 and CDR2 (germline): SGHAT, FQDESV (reference sequence). The DNA for the CDR3 is TGTGCCAGCAGCTGGGGACAGGGGAGGTACAATGAGCAGTACTTC. It translates to CASSWGQGRYNEQYF.

V gene TRBV12-3 or TRBV12-4 combines with J gene TRBJ2-7, with D perhaps matching TRBD2 (6 bases). V lost 3 bases and J lost 4, with 16 bases in between. CDR3 length equals 15 residues. The DNA for the CDR3 is TGTGCCAGCAGTTTCGGATATGGCGGGAAATACGAGCAGTACTTC. This gives the protein CASSFGYGGKYEQYF.

This chain joins TRBV4-2 and TRBJ2-3, with TRBD2 matching over 9 bases. The CDR3 consists of 17 residues. The J segment lost 7 bases and the V segment lost 1 base, leaving 12 bases of the junction unmatched. Per the germline V gene, CDR1 is LGHNA and CDR2 is YNFKEQ. This chain's CDR3 is CASSQGRTASGTNTQYF. CDR3 coding DNA: TGTGCCAGCAGCCAAGGGAGGACGGCTAGCGGGACTAATACGCAGTATTTT.

The V call is TRBV29-1, the J call TRBJ1-2, with 7 positions matching TRBD1. Germline V gene lookup returns CDR1 SQVTM and CDR2 ANQGSEA. The CDR3 contains 13 residues. Germline trimming cut 5 bases from V and 4 bases from J; bases unmatched to any gene: 7. CDR3 sequence reads: CSVPHRGTYGYTF. The CDR3 DNA reads TGCAGCGTTCCCCACAGGGGAACCTATGGCTACACCTTC.

The sample holds a few counts of this clonotype. The chain couples TRBV11-2 to TRBJ2-5; 12 positions agree with TRBD1. In germline, CDR1 is SGHAT, CDR2 FQNNGV. This CDR3 has 15 residues. J lost 5 bases, V lost 6 bases, and 7 bases had no gene match. DNA of the CDR3: TGTGCCAGCAGTTTGGGACAGGGGGCTTTCGAGACCCAGTACTTC. Encoded protein: CASSLGQGAFETQYF.

The genes are TRBV6-2 or TRBV6-3 and TRBJ1-1, with 12 bases aligning to TRBD1. This CDR3 spans 16 amino acids. The J segment lost 5 bases and the V segment lost 6 bases, leaving 10 bases of the junction unmatched. The germline V gene encodes CDR1 MNHEY and CDR2 SVGEGT. The CDR3 sequence is CASSPGTGGGWTEAFF. The CDR3 DNA sequence: TGTGCCAGCAGCCCCGGGACAGGGGGCGGGTGGACTGAAGCTTTCTTT.

This clonotype was picked up a small number of times. This chain links TRBV4-2 with TRBJ1-1; 7 bases agree with TRBD1. CDR1 LGHNA and CDR2 YNFKEQ come from the germline V gene. CDR3 length: 13 amino acids. V lost 4 bases and J lost 7; bases outside the gene matches: 6. The CDR3 DNA sequence: TGTGCCAGCAGCCTAACCAGGGGGATTGAAGCTTTCTTT. Amino acid sequence: CASSLTRGIEAFF.

In this sample, this clonotype turned up a few times. The chain recombines TRBV5-1 with TRBJ2-1; 15 bases align to TRBD2. The CDR3 covers 21 residues. Trimming cost V 3 bases and J 1 base; bases outside gene matches: 14. Germline V gene sequence: CDR1 SGHRS, CDR2 YFSETQ. CDR3: CASSSLRTSGRVGGSYNEQFF. The DNA for the CDR3 is TGCGCCAGCAGCTCCCTCCGGACTAGCGGGAGGGTAGGGGGTTCCTACAATGAGCAGTTCTTC.

This sequence joins TRBV7-9 and TRBJ2-5, with 7 bases matching TRBD2. The assigned J gene may be wrong: the sequence end matches TRBJ2-7 better. Germline CDR1 and CDR2: SEHNR and FQNEAQ (reference sequence). The CDR3 length is 17 residues. CDR3 region: CASSKGRAASVTHEQYF. CDR3 nucleotides: TGTGCCAGCAGCAAAGGGAGGGCGGCTAGCGTTACCCACGAGCAGTACTTC.

This chain uses TRBV20-1 with TRBJ2-1; D tentatively reads TRBD1 or TRBD2 (5 bases each). Germline CDR1 reads DFQATT; CDR2 reads SNEGSKA (reference sequence). This CDR3 is built from 15 residues. V was pared by 6 bases and J by 7 bases, with 22 bases between. The CDR3 spells CSAEERLQGVNEQFF. The CDR3 DNA is TGCAGTGCCGAAGAAAGGTTGCAGGGAGTGAATGAGCAGTTCTTC.

The chain is built from TRBV4-2 and TRBJ1-4, with TRBD1 as a possible D gene (5 bases). This CDR3 region has 14 residues. Germline V gene lookup returns CDR1 LGHNA and CDR2 YNFKEQ. V lost 0 bases to trimming and J lost 7 bases, with 9 bases between them. The CDR3 DNA is TGTGCCAGCAGCCAAGAGGGACTATCTGAAAAACTGTTTTTT. Its protein is CASSQEGLSEKLFF.